Listed below are T cell receptor beta chains from one sample, sequenced in a study of HIV-infected patients and healthy controls. TCRdb re-called the 5' RACE reads through MiXCR, storing one row per CDR3 protein. This sample carries 18,000 or so distinct CDR3 sequences, about 8.7% of them seen once, and the ten largest clones take 21%. This sample comprised blood, obtained during antiretroviral therapy. The receptors stem from an adult with HIV infection. Both conserved end residues are trimmed from each CDR3. A D gene is named only where the DNA matches it firmly.

V gene	J gene	D gene	CDR3 protein
TRBV7-2	TRBJ1-1	-	ASKQGLSTEAF
TRBV5-4	TRBJ1-1	-	ASFHWGGVNTEAF
TRBV6-2/TRBV6-3	TRBJ2-3	-	ASSYFRAGTDTQY
TRBV7-8	TRBJ2-4	TRBD2	ASSSVTSGVSIAKNIQY
TRBV6-5	TRBJ2-2	-	ASSYRRNTGELF
TRBV20-1	TRBJ1-1	TRBD1	SARDDRTGDTEAF
TRBV27	TRBJ1-2	TRBD1	ASTSSGAGGDGYT
TRBV5-8	TRBJ1-1	-	ASYVAAMGTEAF
TRBV12-3/TRBV12-4	TRBJ2-1	-	ASSPRDPYNEQF
TRBV7-9	TRBJ1-1	TRBD1	ASSLTGTGLSAF
TRBV28	TRBJ1-5	-	ASSLNQAPYSNQPQH
TRBV7-2	TRBJ2-1	-	ASSLSRVTQF
TRBV28	TRBJ1-2	TRBD1	ASSSTGRYT
TRBV6-5	TRBJ2-7	-	ASGLGASSYEQY
TRBV7-8	TRBJ1-1	-	ASSAGQSYTEAF
TRBV27	TRBJ2-7	-	ASSLSSRYEQY
TRBV2	TRBJ1-1	-	ASSEALLGEAF
TRBV28	TRBJ2-2	-	ASSLDTGELF
TRBV2	TRBJ1-3	-	ASKDVNSGNTIY
TRBV6-5	TRBJ1-4	TRBD1	ASSRTGEREKLF
TRBV13	TRBJ2-5	TRBD2	ASSLLAGVETQY
TRBV6-4	TRBJ2-7	TRBD2	ASSVTAGADEQY
TRBV7-9	TRBJ1-1	-	ASSTTENTEAF
TRBV10-2	TRBJ1-1	-	ASSVQDYTEAF
TRBV28	TRBJ1-5	-	ASSLRWEANQPQH
TRBV30	TRBJ1-1	-	AWSHGTANTEAF
TRBV3-1	TRBJ2-2	-	ASSQEFRAELF
TRBV28	TRBJ2-3	-	ASIPLGRVGTDTQY
TRBV7-2	TRBJ2-5	TRBD2	ASSLSGGSWETQY
TRBV27	TRBJ2-1	TRBD2	ASRLAGGPQF